This T cell receptor (beta chain) was recorded in a study of T cells after yellow fever vaccination. The germline gives CDR1 SNHLY, CDR2 FYNNEI. The CDR3 sequence is 15 residues long. V lost 4 bases and J 2 bases, leaving 11 bases between the germline ends. This clonotype came up a few times. Antigen specificity is unknown. Notes on the study in general: Weaker overall was a secondary response that nonetheless peaked faster, on day 5 versus 15. Contamination by abundant bulk-population clonotypes could be present in FACS-sorted repertoires.

The authors made TCR cDNA by 5'RACE template switching, adding a universal primer site and UMIs. From the 5' RACE reads, TCRdb called clonotypes with MiXCR, one entry per CDR3 protein. This table has 80,000 to 100,000 distinct CDR3 sequences, under 7% appearing once. The chain uses TRBV2 and TRBJ2-2; D gene unclear. The sequenced sample was CD8+ T cells sorted from PBMCs, obtained 10 days after the yellow fever booster vaccination. The clonotype was recovered from a young man who received the YFV17D yellow fever vaccine. As DNA, the CDR3 is TGTGCCAGCAGTGGCAGGTTCTTCAACACCGGGGAGCTGTTTTTT. Its translation is CASSGRFFNTGELFF. The full variable domain, its missing parts supplied by reference TRBV2 and TRBJ2-2, is EPEVTQTPSHQVTQMGQEVILRCVPISNHLYFYWYRQILGQKVEFLVSFYNNEISEKSEIFDDQFSVERPDGSNFTLKIRSTKLEDSAMYFCASSGRFFNTGELFFGEGSRLTVL.